This TCR beta chain was recorded in a study of CD8 T cells in Susac syndrome. After removal of 3 bases from V and 8 bases from J, the junction contained 10 bases not matched to a gene. Germline loops: CDR1 GTSNPN, CDR2 SVGIG (reference sequence). The CDR3 length is 14 residues. Through negative isolation, CD4+ and CD8+ T cells were obtained, while TEMRA cells were enriched using FACS. The authors reverse transcribed roughly 0.5 to 1 ug RNA with random hexamers. A single record per CDR3 protein comes from TCRdb applying MiXCR to the immunoSEQ multiplex PCR reads. The sample yields roughly 130,000 distinct CDR3 sequences, 94% seen once.

Sequences were obtained from CD4+ T cells from PBMCs. The origin of this receptor is a human donor with multiple sclerosis. V gene TRBV30 combines with J gene TRBJ1-2; 9 bases line up with TRBD1. The CDR3 region has the DNA TGTGCCTGGAGGTTACCCGGGACAGGGAAAGGCTACACCTTC. It encodes CAWRLPGTGKGYTF.